The 28 T cell receptor beta chains in this list originate from one sample, sequenced in a study of blood T cells in healthy people across ages. With a J-beta primer mix and a sample-barcoded 5' primer, a second PCR ran roughly 6 to 11 cycles. MiXCR, applied by TCRdb to the 5' RACE reads, yields one record per CDR3 protein. The sample lists hundreds of thousands of distinct CDR3 sequences; more than 50% were seen once. Sequenced material: blood. These receptors were obtained from a man aged 40-55 years in good health.

This chain connects TRBV24-1 to TRBJ1-2; 7 bases agree with TRBD1. After removal of 9 bases from V and 2 bases from J, the junction contained 5 bases not matched to a gene. Per germline, CDR1 KGHDR and CDR2 SFDVKD. The CDR3 spans 13 residues. CDR3 bases: TGTGCCACCCAGGACAGGTCGAACTATGGCTACACCTTC. As protein: CATQDRSNYGYTF.

This chain connects TRBV3-1 to TRBJ2-7, with D unresolved. The DNA end lines up better with TRBJ2-5; the J call may be wrong. The CDR3 is 13 residues long. Germline CDR1 is LGHDT and CDR2 is YNNKEL (reference sequence). CDR3 protein: CASSLTRTGTQYF. CDR3 DNA: TGTGCCAGCAGCCTTACCCGGACGGGGACCCAGTACTTC.

The chain couples TRBV20-1 to TRBJ2-5, with 11 nucleotides matching TRBD1. The ends lost 0 bases at V and 4 bases at J; junction bases unmatched: 4. Germline-derived CDR1 and CDR2 are DFQATT and SNEGSKA (reference sequence). The CDR3 loop spans 15 amino acids. Here the CDR3 reads CSARDGGTGGETQYF. The CDR3, as DNA: TGCAGTGCTAGAGATGGGGGGACAGGGGGAGAGACCCAGTACTTC.

This clonotype was recorded a few times. The chain joins TRBV29-1 to TRBJ2-2, with D possibly matching TRBD1 (6 bases). CDR3 length equals 13 residues. Trimming removed 6 bases from V and 5 bases from J, with 13 bases in between. From germline, CDR1 is SQVTM and CDR2 ANQGSEA. DNA for the CDR3: TGCAGCGTAGCGACAGGCGGTACCGGGGAGCTGTTTTTT. This sequence encodes CSVATGGTGELFF.

The chain combines TRBV12-5 with TRBJ2-5; D remains unclear. This CDR3 is built from 15 residues. Trimming shortened V by 3 bases and J by 2 bases, and 13 bases separated the two germline ends. Germline CDR1 and CDR2: LGHNT and FRNRAP. In DNA form, the CDR3 reads TGTGCTAGTGGTTTTTCCAGTGGAAAACAAGAGACCCAGTACTTC. Protein: CASGFSSGKQETQYF.

In its sample, this clonotype was seen once. V and J are TRBV5-1 and TRBJ1-1; unclear D gene. CDR1 SGHRS and CDR2 YFSETQ come from the germline V gene. Trimming removed 0 bases from V and 6 bases from J, with 9 bases in between. This CDR3 comprises 13 residues. The CDR3 loop is CASSLGGISEAFF. DNA for the CDR3: TGCGCCAGCAGCTTGGGAGGGATCTCTGAAGCTTTCTTT.

The rearrangement joins TRBV5-1 to TRBJ2-1; D possibly matches TRBD1 or TRBD2 (5 bases each). This CDR3 spans 15 amino acids. In germline, CDR1 is SGHRS, CDR2 YFSETQ. V lost 1 base to trimming and J lost 4 bases, with 12 bases between them. In DNA, the CDR3 is TGCGCCAGCAGCTTGAATGTTGGGGGTTACAATGAGCAGTTCTTC. Protein sequence: CASSLNVGGYNEQFF.

This clonotype was observed a few times. The gene calls are TRBV5-1 and TRBJ1-1; maybe TRBD1 (5 bases). Germline CDR1 is SGHRS and CDR2 is YFSETQ. V lost 1 base, J lost 4 bases, and 11 bases lay in between. This CDR3 comprises 14 residues. CDR3 bases: TGCGCCAGCAGCTTGCAGGGTAGGACCACTGAAGCTTTCTTT. Translated: CASSLQGRTTEAFF.

V usage is TRBV5-1 and J usage is TRBJ2-5; D unclear. Between the trimmed V and J ends, which lost 0 bases and 2 bases, there was a span of 8 bases. The CDR3 is made up of 14 amino acids. Germline V lookup: CDR1 SGHRS, CDR2 YFSETQ. In DNA form, the CDR3 reads TGCGCCAGCAGCTTGGTGGGCATGCAAGAGACCCAGTACTTC. This codes for CASSLVGMQETQYF. The full variable domain, its missing parts supplied by reference TRBV5-1 and TRBJ2-5, is KAGVTQTPRYLIKTRGQQVTLSCSPISGHRSVSWYQQTPGQGLQFLFEYFSETQRNKGNFPGRFSGRQFSNSRSEMNVSTLELGDSALYLCASSLVGMQETQYFGPGTRLLVL.

V gene TRBV24-1 combines with J gene TRBJ2-7; TRBD2 agrees at 7 bases. Germline CDR1 KGHDR, CDR2 SFDVKD. The CDR3 loop spans 16 amino acids. V shed 4 bases, J shed 2 bases, and the junction held 10 bases outside the gene matches. CDR3 sequence: CATSELSSGGTYEQYF. Written as DNA, the CDR3 is TGTGCCACCAGTGAGCTTTCTAGCGGCGGAACCTACGAGCAGTACTTC.

V and J are TRBV24-1 and TRBJ2-7; D is uncertain. CDR3 size: 11 residues. The V end was cut by 5 bases, the J end by 3 bases, with 4 bases between. From germline, CDR1 is KGHDR and CDR2 SFDVKD. This chain's CDR3 is CATSGYYEQYF. In nucleotides, the CDR3 is TGTGCCACCAGTGGTTACTACGAGCAGTACTTC.

V gene TRBV5-1 combines with J gene TRBJ1-1, with TRBD1 matching 8 bases. With 7 bases clipped from V and 0 bases from J, the junction kept 11 bases outside the gene matches. This CDR3 contains 16 residues. CDR1 SGHRS and CDR2 YFSETQ come from the germline V gene. As DNA, the CDR3 is TGCGCCAGCGTTTTAGGAACAGGGGGTATGAACACTGAAGCTTTCTTT. This codes for CASVLGTGGMNTEAFF.

This chain links TRBV27 with TRBJ2-7; 8 nucleotides agree with TRBD2. J was trimmed by 2 bases and V by 5 bases; bases with no gene match: 11. Germline V CDR1 and CDR2: MNHEY, SMNVEV (reference sequence). This CDR3 comprises 16 residues. Here the CDR3 DNA reads TGTGCCAGCAGTCCGAGCGGGGGAGATACACCCTACGAGCAGTACTTC. The encoded protein is CASSPSGGDTPYEQYF.

The chain joins TRBV4-1 to TRBJ2-2; D is possibly TRBD2 (6 bases). CDR1 and CDR2 from the germline V gene are MGHRA and YSYEKL. The CDR3 spans 16 residues. Between the trimmed V and J ends, which lost 0 bases and 1 base, there was a span of 9 bases. CDR3 loop: CASSQEEGWNTGELFF. DNA of the CDR3: TGCGCCAGCAGCCAAGAGGAGGGATGGAACACCGGGGAGCTGTTTTTT.

This clonotype has a handful of counts. This chain connects TRBV6-4 to TRBJ2-6; a possible D gene is TRBD1 (5 bases). The germline CDR1 and CDR2 sequences are MRHNA and SNTAGT. V lost 5 bases and J 2 bases, leaving 10 bases between the germline ends. This CDR3 is 15 amino acids long. The CDR3 nucleotides read TGTGCCAGCAGTCAGGGTTTCGCTGGGGCCAACGTCCTGACTTTC. As protein: CASSQGFAGANVLTF.

V gene TRBV6-1 combines with J gene TRBJ2-5; no definite D call. The CDR3 contains 10 residues. V was pared by 8 bases and J by 4 bases, with 5 bases between. The germline V gene has CDR1 MNHNS and CDR2 SASEGT. CDR3 protein: CASGIETQYF. The DNA of the CDR3 is TGTGCCAGCGGGATAGAGACCCAGTACTTC.

The V and J genes are TRBV20-1 and TRBJ2-5; 14 bases agree with TRBD2. The CDR3 has 16 amino acids. Germline V gene data show CDR1 as DFQATT and CDR2 as SNEGSKA (reference sequence). V trimming: 5 bases; J trimming: 4 bases; junction bases outside the gene matches: 9. The CDR3 loop is CSASQGTSGRRETQYF. CDR3 coding DNA: TGCAGTGCTTCCCAAGGGACTAGCGGGAGAAGAGAGACCCAGTACTTC.

This chain connects TRBV7-2 to TRBJ2-1; TRBD1 aligns across 11 bases. There are 16 residues in the CDR3. Losses at the gene ends were 0 bases for V and 4 bases for J; bases not matched to a gene: 2. CDR1 SGHTA and CDR2 FQGNSA come from the germline V gene. As DNA, the CDR3 is TGTGCCAGCAGCTTAGCAGGGACAGGGGGTTACAATGAGCAGTTCTTC. Protein sequence: CASSLAGTGGYNEQFF.

The chain couples TRBV28 to TRBJ2-1; 10 bases are a match to TRBD1. There are 18 residues in the CDR3. Germline V gene data show CDR1 as MDHEN and CDR2 as SYDVKM. With 5 bases clipped from V and 8 bases from J, the junction kept 18 bases outside the gene matches. In DNA form, the CDR3 reads TGTGCCAGCAGTCCACAAGGGACATGGACAGGGGGGATCTATGAGCAGTTCTTC. This codes for CASSPQGTWTGGIYEQFF.

The rearrangement links TRBV20-1 to TRBJ2-7; TRBD1 is a possible D gene (6 bases). V was pared by 6 bases and J by 3 bases, with 15 bases between. The germline CDR1 and CDR2 sequences are DFQATT and SNEGSKA (reference sequence). CDR3 length: 13 residues. CDR3 coding DNA: TGCAGTGCCACTCCGGGACATAACTACGAGCAGTACTTC. Amino acid sequence: CSATPGHNYEQYF.

This clonotype was detected a few times. This chain links TRBV4-2 with TRBJ2-3; maybe TRBD1 (5 bases). The CDR3 contains 15 residues. The germline V and J ends were trimmed by 0 bases and 5 bases, with 12 bases remaining between them. Looked up from germline, CDR1 is LGHNA and CDR2 is YNFKEQ. DNA for the CDR3: TGTGCCAGCAGCCAAGATGATTCAGGGCAAGATACGCAGTATTTT. Protein product: CASSQDDSGQDTQYF.

The rearrangement uses TRBV28 and TRBJ2-1; D ambiguous. The CDR3 is 12 amino acids. In germline, CDR1 is MDHEN, CDR2 SYDVKM. V lost 2 bases and J 7 bases, leaving 6 bases between the germline ends. CDR3 nucleotides: TGTGCCAGCAGTTTACTACAGAATGAGCAGTTCTTC. It yields the protein CASSLLQNEQFF.

The rearrangement joins TRBV15 to TRBJ2-3, with D perhaps TRBD1 or TRBD2 (5 bases each). Germline CDR1 LNHNV, CDR2 YYDKDF (reference sequence). Trimming shortened V by 11 bases and J by 4 bases, and 13 bases separated the two germline ends. This CDR3 spans 12 amino acids. The CDR3 sequence is CARDVRADTQYF. The CDR3, as DNA: TGTGCCCGGGACGTGCGGGCAGATACGCAGTATTTT.

This sequence joins TRBV25-1 and TRBJ1-5, with D unresolved. The length of the CDR3 is 13 residues. The germline CDR1 and CDR2 sequences are MGHDK and SYGVNS. CDR3 nucleotides: TGTTTCTCGGCAGCCTATAGCAATCAGCCCCAGCATTTT. Amino acids: CFSAAYSNQPQHF.

In its sample, this clonotype was seen once. This chain links TRBV9 with TRBJ2-6; TRBD1 aligns across 7 bases. Trimming cost V 0 bases and J 0 bases; bases outside gene matches: 3. Per germline, CDR1 SGDLS and CDR2 YYNGEE. The CDR3 runs to 17 residues. The DNA of the CDR3 is TGTGCCAGCAGCGTAGGACAGGGTAGCTCTGGGGCCAACGTCCTGACTTTC. Its translation is CASSVGQGSSGANVLTF.

Only one count was recorded for this clonotype. The rearrangement uses TRBV28 and TRBJ1-5; tentative D call: TRBD1 (6 bases). Germline V gene sequence: CDR1 MDHEN, CDR2 SYDVKM. The CDR3 runs 15 residues. Trimming stripped 3 bases from V and 1 base from J, with 10 bases between. Here the CDR3 reads CASSFRTASNQPQHF. The CDR3 DNA follows: TGTGCCAGCAGTTTTAGGACAGCGAGCAATCAGCCCCAGCATTTT.

This clonotype was recorded at least ten times. The chain links TRBV10-3 to TRBJ2-7; a possible D gene is TRBD1 (6 bases). The CDR3 extends over 12 amino acids. Germline V gene lookup returns CDR1 ENHRY and CDR2 SYGVKD. Trimming left V 8 bases short and J 6 bases short, with 14 bases between. The CDR3 protein is CAIGTGIREQYF. CDR3 DNA sequence: TGTGCCATCGGAACAGGGATTCGCGAGCAGTACTTC.

The rearrangement joins TRBV4-2 to TRBJ2-1, with D unclear. Germline V gene lookup returns CDR1 LGHNA and CDR2 YNFKEQ. This CDR3 region has 14 residues. V shed 1 base and J shed 7 bases, with 11 bases lying between them. The CDR3 nucleotides read TGTGCCAGCAGCCAAGCCTCCCTGGTGAATGAGCAGTTCTTC. Translation: CASSQASLVNEQFF.